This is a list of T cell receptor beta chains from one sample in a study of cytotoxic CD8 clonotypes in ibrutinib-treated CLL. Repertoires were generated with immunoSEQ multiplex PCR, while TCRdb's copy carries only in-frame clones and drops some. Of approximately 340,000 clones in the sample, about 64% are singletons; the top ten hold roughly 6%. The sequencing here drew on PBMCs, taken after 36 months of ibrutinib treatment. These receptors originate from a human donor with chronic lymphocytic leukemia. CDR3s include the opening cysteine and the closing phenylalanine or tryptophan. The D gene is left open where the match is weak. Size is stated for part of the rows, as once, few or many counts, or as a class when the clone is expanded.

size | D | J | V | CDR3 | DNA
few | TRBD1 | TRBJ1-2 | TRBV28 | CASSLFDRVDGYTF | TGTGCCAGCAGTTTATTTGACAGGGTGGATGGCTACACCTTC
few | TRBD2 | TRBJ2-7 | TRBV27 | CASSLGGGIYEQYF | TGTGCCAGCAGTTTAGGCGGGGGGATCTACGAGCAGTACTTC
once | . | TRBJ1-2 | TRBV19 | CASTRWGNDYGYTF | TGTGCCAGTACGAGATGGGGTAACGACTATGGCTACACCTTC
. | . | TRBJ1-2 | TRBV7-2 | CASSGTNPWTGYTF | TGTGCCAGCAGCGGGACGAATCCATGGACGGGCTACACCTTC
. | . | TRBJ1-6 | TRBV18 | CASSPIRGGGNSPLHF | TGTGCCAGCTCCCCAATCCGGGGAGGCGGAAATTCACCCCTCCACTTT
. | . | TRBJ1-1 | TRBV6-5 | CASSYGGGMNTEAFF | TGTGCCAGCAGTTACGGGGGGGGAATGAACACTGAAGCTTTCTTT
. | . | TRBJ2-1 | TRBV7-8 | CASSRRVYGDNEQFF | TGTGCCAGCAGCCGTAGAGTGTATGGGGACAATGAGCAGTTCTTC
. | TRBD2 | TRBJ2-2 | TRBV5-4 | CASRPSGWGGELFF | TGTGCCAGCAGACCTAGCGGGTGGGGCGGGGAGCTGTTTTTT
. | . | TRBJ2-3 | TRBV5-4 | CASSQGASFDTQYF | TGTGCCAGCAGCCAGGGTGCTAGCTTTGATACGCAGTATTTT
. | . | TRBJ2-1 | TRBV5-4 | CASSPRPGGYNEQFF | TGTGCCAGCAGCCCAAGGCCTGGCGGGTACAATGAGCAGTTCTTC
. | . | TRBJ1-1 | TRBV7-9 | CASSSSGLNTEAFF | TGTGCCAGCAGCTCTTCGGGCCTGAACACTGAAGCTTTCTTT
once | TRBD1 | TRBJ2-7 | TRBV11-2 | CASSSYRGRYEQYF | TGTGCCAGCAGCTCGTACAGGGGGCGTTACGAGCAGTACTTC
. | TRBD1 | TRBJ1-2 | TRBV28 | CASSRRNPGQRGYTF | TGTGCCAGCAGCCGCAGAAATCCGGGACAGCGGGGCTACACCTTC
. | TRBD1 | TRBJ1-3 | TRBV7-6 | CASSPGTDKGNTIYF | TGTGCCAGCAGCCCAGGGACAGATAAGGGAAACACCATATATTTT
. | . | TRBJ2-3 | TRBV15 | CATSSLRDTQYF | TGTGCCACCAGCAGTTTACGAGATACGCAGTATTTT
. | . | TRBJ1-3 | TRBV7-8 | CASSFGDFGNTIYF | TGTGCCAGCAGCTTCGGGGACTTTGGAAACACCATATATTTT
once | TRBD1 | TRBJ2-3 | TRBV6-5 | CATGTGGSTDTQYF | TGTGCCACCGGGACAGGGGGTAGCACAGATACGCAGTATTTT
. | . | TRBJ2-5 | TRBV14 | CASSQDGRTQYF | TGTGCCAGCAGCCAAGATGGGCGCACCCAGTACTTC
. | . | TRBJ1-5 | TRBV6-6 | CASSYSPGEPQHF | TGTGCCAGCAGTTACTCTCCCGGGGAGCCCCAGCATTTT
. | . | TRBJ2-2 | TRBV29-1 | CSVTSSHTGELFF | TGCAGCGTTACCAGCAGCCACACCGGGGAGCTGTTTTTT
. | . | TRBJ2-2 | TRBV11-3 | CASSLQNTGELFF | TGTGCCAGCAGCTTACAGAACACCGGGGAGCTGTTTTTT
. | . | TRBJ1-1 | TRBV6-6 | CASSYASRGVAFF | TGTGCCAGCAGTTACGCATCAAGGGGTGTCGCTTTCTTT
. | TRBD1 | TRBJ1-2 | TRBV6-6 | CASSTGQVTTYGYTF | TGTGCCAGCAGTACGGGACAGGTGACAACCTATGGCTACACCTTC
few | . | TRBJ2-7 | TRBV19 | CASSIARDALEQYF | TGTGCCAGTAGTATAGCCCGTGATGCCTTGGAGCAGTACTTC
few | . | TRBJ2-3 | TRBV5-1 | CASSPGDADTQYF | TGCGCCAGCAGCCCGGGGGACGCCGATACGCAGTATTTT
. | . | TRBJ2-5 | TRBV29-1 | CSVRNLTGLETQYF | TGCAGCGTCAGAAACCTAACAGGGTTGGAGACCCAGTACTTC
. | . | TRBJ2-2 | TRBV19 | CASTGTFGELFF | TGTGCCAGTACCGGGACCTTCGGGGAGCTGTTTTTT
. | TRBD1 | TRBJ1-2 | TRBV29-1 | CSVDGRGRHGYTF | TGCAGCGTTGATGGCAGGGGGCGCCATGGCTACACCTTC
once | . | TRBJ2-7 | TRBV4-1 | CASSQPGTGLPLGQYF | TGCGCCAGCAGCCAACCGGGCACGGGACTCCCCCTCGGGCAGTACTTC
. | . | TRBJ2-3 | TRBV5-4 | CASSLVWEDTQYF | TGTGCCAGCAGCTTGGTCTGGGAGGATACGCAGTATTTT
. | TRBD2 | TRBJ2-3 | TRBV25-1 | CASRNPGTSGSDTQYF | TGTGCCAGCAGGAACCCCGGGACTAGTGGTTCAGATACGCAGTATTTT
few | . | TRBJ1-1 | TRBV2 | CASREGRLNTEAFF | TGTGCCAGCAGAGAAGGACGGCTGAACACTGAAGCTTTCTTT
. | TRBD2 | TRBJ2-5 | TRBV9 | CASSVVGGSQETQYF | TGTGCCAGCAGCGTAGTGGGCGGGAGCCAAGAGACCCAGTACTTC
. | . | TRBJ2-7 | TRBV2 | CASSDGFSYEQYF | TGTGCCAGCAGTGATGGCTTCTCCTACGAGCAGTACTTC
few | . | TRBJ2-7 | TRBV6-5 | CASSYSQNYEQYF | TGTGCCAGCAGTTACTCACAGAACTACGAGCAGTACTTC
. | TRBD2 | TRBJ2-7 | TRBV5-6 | CASSFGTSGGYEQYF | TGTGCCAGCAGCTTTGGGACTAGCGGGGGGTACGAGCAGTACTTC
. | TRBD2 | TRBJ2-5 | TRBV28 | CASSSGTSQETQYF | TGTGCCAGCAGTTCCGGGACTAGTCAAGAGACCCAGTACTTC
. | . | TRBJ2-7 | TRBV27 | CAVAGARGEQYF | TGTGCCGTCGCAGGGGCCCGAGGGGAGCAGTACTTC
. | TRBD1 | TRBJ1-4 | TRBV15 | CATSRRQGNREKLFF | TGTGCCACCAGCAGGAGACAGGGGAACCGCGAAAAACTGTTTTTT
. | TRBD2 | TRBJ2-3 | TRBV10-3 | CAIKASGGRDTQYF | TGTGCCATCAAGGCTAGCGGGGGCCGAGATACGCAGTATTTT
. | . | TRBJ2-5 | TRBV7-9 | CASTVDVQETQYF | TGTGCCAGCACCGTGGACGTGCAAGAGACCCAGTACTTC
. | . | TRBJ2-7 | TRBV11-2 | CATGNYEQYF | TGTGCCACGGGAAACTACGAGCAGTACTTC
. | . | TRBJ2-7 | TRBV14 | CASSQGGSLFYEQYF | TGTGCCAGCAGCCAAGGGGGGTCTTTGTTCTACGAGCAGTACTTC
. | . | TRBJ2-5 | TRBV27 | CASSFTGQETQYF | TGTGCCAGCAGTTTTACAGGGCAAGAGACCCAGTACTTC
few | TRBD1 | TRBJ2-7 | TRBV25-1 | CASTGDRGRYEQYF | TGTGCCAGCACCGGTGACAGGGGCAGGTACGAGCAGTACTTC
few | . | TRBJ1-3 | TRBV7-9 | CASSLAVRGNTIYF | TGTGCCAGCAGCTTAGCCGTCCGGGGAAACACCATATATTTT
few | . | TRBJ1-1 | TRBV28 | CASSMTWITEAFF | TGTGCCAGCAGTATGACATGGATCACTGAAGCTTTCTTT
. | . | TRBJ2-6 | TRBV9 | CATGGRGSSGANVLTF | TGTGCCACCGGCGGGCGGGGAAGCTCTGGGGCCAACGTCCTGACTTTC
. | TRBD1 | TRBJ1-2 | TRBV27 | CASSFDRAYGYTF | TGTGCCAGCAGTTTCGACAGGGCCTATGGCTACACCTTC
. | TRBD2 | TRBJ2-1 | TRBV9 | CASSVAPSGRSSYNEQFF | TGTGCCAGCAGCGTAGCTCCTAGCGGGAGGAGCTCCTACAATGAGCAGTTCTTC
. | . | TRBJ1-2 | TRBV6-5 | CASSYVLAHSFYGYTF | TGTGCCAGCAGTTACGTCTTGGCACACTCCTTCTATGGCTACACCTTC
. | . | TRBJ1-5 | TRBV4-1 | CASSQQGFTQPQHF | TGCGCCAGCAGCCAACAGGGTTTTACGCAGCCCCAGCATTTT
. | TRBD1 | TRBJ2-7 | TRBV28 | CASSSGDSTYEQYF | TGTGCCAGCAGTTCCGGGGACAGTACCTACGAGCAGTACTTC
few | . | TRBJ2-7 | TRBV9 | CASSPGGGSLYEQYF | TGTGCCAGCAGCCCTGGAGGTGGGTCCCTCTACGAGCAGTACTTC